The sequence of this T cell receptor beta chain was determined in a study of shared clonotypes between healthy human individuals. For this clone: Its antigen is still unknown.

The method was immunoSEQ multiplex PCR; TCRdb's version includes in-frame clones alone and lacks a portion of them. The sample lists approximately 2.5 million clones; 80% to 95% were seen once. Looked up from germline, CDR1 is MRHNA and CDR2 is SNTAGT. The CDR3 length is 14 residues. Deletions cut 8 bases from V and 2 bases from J, with 16 bases between. Regarding the study as a whole: Among a handful of donors, around 5% of naive CD4 clonotypes were found in common. The diversity represented, both genetic and in exposure history, was limited by few donors. Rarefaction showed that sequencing of sorted subsets was incomplete (despite large depth). The expectation was that sequencing depth would affect clonotype sharing among donors.

V usage is TRBV6-4 and J usage is TRBJ2-7; D gene ambiguous. Sequencing was carried out using naive CD4+ T cells from PBMCs. Specified subset: CD45RA+ positively selected. This clonotype originated in a young man in good health. Some clones in this sample may be carry-over from other donors' samples. CDR3: CASPEARRAYEQYF. The CDR3 DNA reads as TGTGCCAGCCCAGAAGCACGGAGAGCCTACGAGCAGTACTTC.